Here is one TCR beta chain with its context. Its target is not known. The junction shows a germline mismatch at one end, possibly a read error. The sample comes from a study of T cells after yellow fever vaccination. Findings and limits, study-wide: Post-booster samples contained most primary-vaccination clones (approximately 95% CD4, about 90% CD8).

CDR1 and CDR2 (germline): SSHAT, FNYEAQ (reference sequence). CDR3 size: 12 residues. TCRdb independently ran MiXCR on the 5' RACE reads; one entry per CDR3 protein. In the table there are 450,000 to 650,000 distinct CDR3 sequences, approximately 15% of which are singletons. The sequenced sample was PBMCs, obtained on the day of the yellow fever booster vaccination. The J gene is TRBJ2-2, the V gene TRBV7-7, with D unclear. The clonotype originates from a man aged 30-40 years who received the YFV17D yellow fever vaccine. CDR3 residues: CASILETGELFF. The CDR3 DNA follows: TGTGCTAGCATCCTAGAAACCGGGGAGCTGTTTTTT.